Below are 10 T cell receptor beta chains sequenced from a single sample in a study of blood T cell repertoires in COVID-19. The table came from immunoSEQ multiplex PCR; TCRdb's copy has only in-frame clones and leaves some out. The sample carries about 68,000 clones, roughly nine tenths recorded once. The sample was peripheral blood. The receptor source for this set is a man aged 50 to 60 with acute or convalescent COVID-19.

The V gene is TRBV7-3, the J gene TRBJ2-3, with a possible D match to TRBD2 (5 bases). The CDR3 is 15 amino acids. Between the trimmed V and J ends, which lost 0 bases and 5 bases, there was a span of 12 bases. Looked up from germline, CDR1 is SGHTA and CDR2 is FQGTGA. CDR3 in DNA: TGTGCCAGCAGCTTAACGTCGGCGGGCATAGATACGCAGTATTTT. Translation gives CASSLTSAGIDTQYF.

The chain combines TRBV7-2 with TRBJ2-3; D may be TRBD2 (7 bases). The V end lost 2 bases, the J end lost 4 bases, and 13 bases lay between the germline ends. There are 15 residues in the CDR3. Germline V gives CDR1 SGHTA, CDR2 FQGNSA. The CDR3 DNA sequence: TGTGCCAGCAGCTTATACGGGGGGCCCGCAGATACGCAGTATTTT. Protein sequence: CASSLYGGPADTQYF.

The chain uses TRBV7-9 and TRBJ2-3, with D possibly matching TRBD2 (5 bases). The ends were cut back, 10 bases at V and 2 bases at J, with 10 bases in the middle. The CDR3 totals 12 residues. Germline values: CDR1 SEHNR, CDR2 FQNEAQ (reference sequence). The CDR3 loop is CATRGYTDTQYF. CDR3 coding DNA: TGTGCCACCCGGGGTTACACAGATACGCAGTATTTT.

The rearrangement uses TRBV19 and TRBJ2-3, with 11 nucleotides matching TRBD2. Looked up from germline, CDR1 is LNHDA and CDR2 is SQIVND (reference sequence). With V trimmed by 10 bases and J by 1 base, 10 bases remained unmatched. This CDR3 is 16 amino acids long. The CDR3 protein is CATGGLAGIGTDTQYF. The CDR3 DNA reads TGTGCCACCGGAGGACTAGCGGGTATCGGCACAGATACGCAGTATTTT.

The chain has TRBV6-5 and TRBJ1-5, with D perhaps matching TRBD1 (6 bases). The CDR3 runs to 15 residues. Trimming left V 7 bases short and J 7 bases short, with 20 bases between. Germline V lookup: CDR1 MNHEY, CDR2 SVGAGI. This CDR3 is CASMTSTGPGQPQHF. CDR3 nucleotides: TGTGCCAGCATGACCTCCACAGGGCCCGGACAGCCCCAGCATTTT.

The CDR3 DNA reads TGTGCCAGCTCACGGGTGCGGGAGCCCGGGGAGCTGTTTTTT. Its protein product is CASSRVREPGELFF. The chain employs TRBV18 and TRBJ2-2; 7 bases are a match to TRBD2. The junction had 5 bases not matched to a gene; V was cut back by 4 bases and J by 6 bases. CDR1 KGHSH and CDR2 LQKENI come from the germline V gene. The CDR3 contains 14 residues. The variable domain in full, completed from reference TRBV18 and TRBJ2-2, reads NAGVMQNPRHLVRRRGQEARLRCSPMKGHSHVYWYRQLPEEGLKFMVYLQKENIIDESGMPKERFSAEFPKEGPSILRIQQVVRGDSAAYFCASSRVREPGELFFGEGSRLTVL.

The chain employs TRBV24-1 and TRBJ2-1; 10 bases are a match to TRBD2. This CDR3 has 15 amino acids. Germline values: CDR1 KGHDR, CDR2 SFDVKD. After removal of 7 bases from V and 2 bases from J, the junction contained 4 bases not matched to a gene. CDR3 sequence (DNA): TGTGCCACCAGCGCTAGCGGGGGAACCTACAATGAGCAGTTCTTC. Amino acids: CATSASGGTYNEQFF.

The chain has TRBV5-4 and TRBJ2-3; 12 bases match TRBD2. V gave up 4 bases and J gave up 8 bases; unmatched junction bases: 11. CDR3 size: 16 residues. Per the germline V gene, CDR1 is SGHNT and CDR2 is YYREEE (reference sequence). DNA of the CDR3: TGTGCCAGCAGCCGACTAGCGGGAGCTCTTACCGGTACGCAGTATTTT. Its translation: CASSRLAGALTGTQYF.

The rearrangement uses TRBV2 and TRBJ1-4, with D maybe TRBD1 (6 bases). This CDR3 is built from 14 residues. Germline V CDR1 and CDR2: SNHLY, FYNNEI. V lost 6 bases to trimming and J lost 5 bases, with 13 bases between them. CDR3 residues: CASRPYRDNEKLFF. The CDR3 nucleotides read TGTGCCAGCAGACCTTACAGGGACAATGAAAAACTGTTTTTT.

The V gene is TRBV2, the J gene TRBJ2-7; 11 bases agree with TRBD1. The junction had 10 bases not matched to a gene; V was cut back by 8 bases and J by 7 bases. Germline CDR1 SNHLY, CDR2 FYNNEI. This CDR3 is built from 14 residues. The CDR3 reads CASGAGTGGREQYF. The CDR3 nucleotides are TGTGCCAGCGGCGCCGGGACAGGGGGGCGGGAGCAGTACTTC.